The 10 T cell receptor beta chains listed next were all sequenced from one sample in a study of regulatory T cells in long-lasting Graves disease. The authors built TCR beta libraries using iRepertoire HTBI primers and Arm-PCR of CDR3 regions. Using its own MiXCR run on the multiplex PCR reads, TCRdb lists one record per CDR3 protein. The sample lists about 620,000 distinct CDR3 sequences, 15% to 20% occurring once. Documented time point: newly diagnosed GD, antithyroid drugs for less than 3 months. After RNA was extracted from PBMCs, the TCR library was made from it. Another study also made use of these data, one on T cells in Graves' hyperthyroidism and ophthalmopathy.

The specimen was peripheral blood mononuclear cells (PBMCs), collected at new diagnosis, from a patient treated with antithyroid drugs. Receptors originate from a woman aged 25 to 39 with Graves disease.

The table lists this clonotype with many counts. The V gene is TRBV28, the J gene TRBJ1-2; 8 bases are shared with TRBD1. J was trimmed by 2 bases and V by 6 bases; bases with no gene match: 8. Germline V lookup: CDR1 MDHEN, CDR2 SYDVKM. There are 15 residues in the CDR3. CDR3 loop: CASRGNRGSNYGYTF. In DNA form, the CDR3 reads TGTGCCAGCAGGGGAAACAGGGGGTCAAACTATGGCTACACCTTC.

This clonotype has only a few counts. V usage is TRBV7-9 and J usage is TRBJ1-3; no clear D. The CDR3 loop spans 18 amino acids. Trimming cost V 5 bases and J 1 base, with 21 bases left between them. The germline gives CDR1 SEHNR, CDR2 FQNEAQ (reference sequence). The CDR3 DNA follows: TGTGCCAGCAGCCATTTGATGCCCCTGGAGGGTTCTGGAAACACCATATATTTT. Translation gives CASSHLMPLEGSGNTIYF.

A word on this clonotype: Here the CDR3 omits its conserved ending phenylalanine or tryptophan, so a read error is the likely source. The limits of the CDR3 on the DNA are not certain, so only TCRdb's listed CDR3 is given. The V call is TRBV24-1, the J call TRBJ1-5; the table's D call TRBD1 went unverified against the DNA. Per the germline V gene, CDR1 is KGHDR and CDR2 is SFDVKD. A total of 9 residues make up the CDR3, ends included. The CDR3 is CATSEQGAC.

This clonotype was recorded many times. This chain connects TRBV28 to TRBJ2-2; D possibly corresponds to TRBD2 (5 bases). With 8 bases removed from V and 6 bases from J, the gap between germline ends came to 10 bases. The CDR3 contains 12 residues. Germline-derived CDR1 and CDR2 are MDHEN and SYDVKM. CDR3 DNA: TGTGCCAGCCGAGGGCCCGCCGGGGAGCTGTTTTTT. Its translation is CASRGPAGELFF.

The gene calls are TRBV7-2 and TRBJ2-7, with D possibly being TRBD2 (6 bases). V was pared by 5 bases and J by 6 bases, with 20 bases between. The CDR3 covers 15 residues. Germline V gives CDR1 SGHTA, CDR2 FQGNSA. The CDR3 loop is CASSANPGLAPEQYF. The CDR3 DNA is TGTGCCAGCAGCGCCAACCCGGGACTTGCCCCCGAGCAGTACTTC.

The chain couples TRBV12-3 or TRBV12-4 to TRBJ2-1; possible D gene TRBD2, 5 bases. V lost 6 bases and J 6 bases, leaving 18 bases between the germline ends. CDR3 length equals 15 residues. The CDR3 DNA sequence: TGTGCCAGCAGCAGAGGGAGCGCCGTGGCCAATGAGCAGTTCTTC. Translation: CASSRGSAVANEQFF.

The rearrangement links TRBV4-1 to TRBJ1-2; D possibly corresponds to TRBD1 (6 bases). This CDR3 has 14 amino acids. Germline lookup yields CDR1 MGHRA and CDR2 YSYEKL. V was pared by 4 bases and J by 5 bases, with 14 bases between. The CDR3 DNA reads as TGCGCCAGCAGCCCCGAGTCGACAGGATATGGCTACACCTTC. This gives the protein CASSPESTGYGYTF.

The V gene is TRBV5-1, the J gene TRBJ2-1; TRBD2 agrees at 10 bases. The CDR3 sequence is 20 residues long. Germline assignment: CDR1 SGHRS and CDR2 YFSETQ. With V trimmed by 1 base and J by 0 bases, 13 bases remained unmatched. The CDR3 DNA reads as TGCGCCAGCAGCTTGTCACTAGCGGGAAAGTTTACCAACTCCTACAATGAGCAGTTCTTC. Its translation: CASSLSLAGKFTNSYNEQFF.

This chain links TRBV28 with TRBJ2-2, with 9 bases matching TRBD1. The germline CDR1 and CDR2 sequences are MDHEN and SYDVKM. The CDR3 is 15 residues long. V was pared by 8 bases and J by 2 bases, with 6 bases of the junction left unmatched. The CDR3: CASGSGQGNTGELFF. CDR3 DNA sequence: TGTGCCAGCGGGTCGGGACAGGGAAACACCGGGGAGCTGTTTTTT.

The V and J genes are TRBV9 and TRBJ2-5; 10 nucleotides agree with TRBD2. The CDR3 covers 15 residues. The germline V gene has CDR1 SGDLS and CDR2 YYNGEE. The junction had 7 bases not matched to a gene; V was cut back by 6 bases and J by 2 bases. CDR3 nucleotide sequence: TGTGCCAGCAACCCCAGAGCGGGAGGGCAAGAGACCCAGTACTTC. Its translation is CASNPRAGGQETQYF. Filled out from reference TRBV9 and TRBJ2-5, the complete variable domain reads DSGVTQTPKHLITATGQRVTLRCSPRSGDLSVYWYQQSLDQGLQFLIQYYNGEERAKGNILERFSAQQFPDLHSELNLSSLELGDSALYFCASNPRAGGQETQYFGPGTRLLVL.